These T cell receptor beta chains were read from a single sample in a study of shared clonotypes between healthy human individuals. Profiling relied on immunoSEQ multiplex PCR, and the TCRdb table lists in-frame clones only, not all of them. The table records 550,000 to 700,000 clones, 60% to 75% of them present only once. Sequencing was carried out using memory CD4+ T cells sorted from blood. Receptor source: a woman aged 25 to 45 in good health. CDR3s include the opening cysteine and the closing phenylalanine or tryptophan. D genes are given only for firm matches. The size field is filled for only some rows; it gives once, few, many or a size class.

clone_size: NA
d_call: NA
v_call: TRBV6-5
j_call: TRBJ2-2
cdr3_aa: CASSSSILGELFF
cdr3_nt: TGTGCCAGCAGCTCCAGTATTTTAGGGGAGCTGTTTTTT

clone_size: few
d_call: TRBD2
v_call: TRBV5-1
j_call: TRBJ2-1
cdr3_aa: CASREAGGYNEQFF
cdr3_nt: TGCGCCAGCAGAGAAGCGGGAGGGTACAATGAGCAGTTCTTC

clone_size: NA
d_call: TRBD1
v_call: TRBV27
j_call: TRBJ2-7
cdr3_aa: CASSSRTGSSYEQYF
cdr3_nt: TGTGCCAGCAGTTCGAGGACAGGGAGCTCCTACGAGCAGTACTTC

clone_size: NA
d_call: TRBD1
v_call: TRBV7-2
j_call: TRBJ1-2
cdr3_aa: CASSRTGTGSYGYTF
cdr3_nt: TGTGCCAGCAGCCGAACCGGGACAGGAAGCTATGGCTACACCTTC

clone_size: NA
d_call: TRBD1
v_call: TRBV10-1
j_call: TRBJ1-2
cdr3_aa: CASSGQGRRYGYTF
cdr3_nt: TGCGCCAGCAGTGGACAGGGTCGGAGGTATGGCTACACCTTC

clone_size: NA
d_call: NA
v_call: TRBV27
j_call: TRBJ1-5
cdr3_aa: CASSPLGSIDQPQHF
cdr3_nt: TGTGCCAGCAGTCCCCTCGGATCGATCGATCAGCCCCAGCATTTT

clone_size: NA
d_call: NA
v_call: TRBV7-9
j_call: TRBJ1-2
cdr3_aa: CASSSWLYRGNYGYTF
cdr3_nt: TGTGCCAGCAGCTCCTGGCTTTATAGGGGGAACTATGGCTACACCTTC

clone_size: few
d_call: NA
v_call: TRBV5-1
j_call: TRBJ2-1
cdr3_aa: CASSLVLAENEQFF
cdr3_nt: TGCGCCAGCAGCTTAGTACTAGCAGAGAATGAGCAGTTCTTC

clone_size: NA
d_call: NA
v_call: TRBV2
j_call: TRBJ2-1
cdr3_aa: CASIRGSYGEQFF
cdr3_nt: TGTGCCAGCATTCGGGGGTCTTACGGTGAGCAGTTCTTC

clone_size: NA
d_call: NA
v_call: TRBV6-5
j_call: TRBJ2-1
cdr3_aa: CASSYSEYNEQFF
cdr3_nt: TGTGCCAGCAGTTACTCTGAATACAATGAGCAGTTCTTC

clone_size: NA
d_call: TRBD1
v_call: TRBV7-7
j_call: TRBJ1-1
cdr3_aa: CASSLENRGSMTEAFF
cdr3_nt: TGTGCCAGCAGCTTGGAAAACAGGGGTTCGATGACTGAAGCTTTCTTT

clone_size: few
d_call: NA
v_call: TRBV4-2
j_call: TRBJ1-2
cdr3_aa: CASSLNDGGADGYTF
cdr3_nt: TGTGCCAGCAGCCTCAATGACGGGGGGGCAGATGGCTACACCTTC

clone_size: NA
d_call: NA
v_call: TRBV10-3
j_call: TRBJ1-5
cdr3_aa: CAISESGGVSNQPQHF
cdr3_nt: TGTGCCATCAGTGAGTCAGGGGGGGTCAGCAATCAGCCCCAGCATTTT

clone_size: once
d_call: NA
v_call: TRBV27
j_call: TRBJ2-5
cdr3_aa: CASSLNRQHQETQYF
cdr3_nt: TGTGCCAGCAGTTTAAACCGACAGCACCAAGAGACCCAGTACTTC

clone_size: few
d_call: TRBD1
v_call: TRBV7-2
j_call: TRBJ2-7
cdr3_aa: CASSLNRGQGEQYF
cdr3_nt: TGTGCCAGCAGCCTGAACAGGGGGCAGGGCGAGCAGTACTTC

clone_size: few
d_call: NA
v_call: TRBV6-1
j_call: TRBJ2-5
cdr3_aa: CASFGVNQETQYF
cdr3_nt: TGTGCCAGCTTCGGAGTTAACCAAGAGACCCAGTACTTC

clone_size: few
d_call: TRBD2
v_call: TRBV27
j_call: TRBJ2-1
cdr3_aa: CASSFRAGGSSYNEQFF
cdr3_nt: TGTGCCAGCAGTTTTAGGGCGGGAGGGAGCTCCTACAATGAGCAGTTCTTC

clone_size: NA
d_call: NA
v_call: TRBV18
j_call: TRBJ2-7
cdr3_aa: CASSPRSGDSGEQYF
cdr3_nt: TGTGCCAGCTCACCCCGCTCGGGAGATTCAGGCGAGCAGTACTTC

clone_size: NA
d_call: NA
v_call: TRBV2
j_call: TRBJ1-4
cdr3_aa: CASGQENTENEKLFF
cdr3_nt: TGTGCCAGCGGGCAGGAAAATACGGAGAATGAAAAACTGTTTTTT

clone_size: NA
d_call: NA
v_call: TRBV28
j_call: TRBJ2-4
cdr3_aa: CASQGGGGIAKNIQYF
cdr3_nt: TGTGCCAGTCAAGGAGGAGGGGGCATTGCCAAAAACATTCAGTACTTC

clone_size: NA
d_call: TRBD2
v_call: TRBV4-2
j_call: TRBJ2-1
cdr3_aa: CASSMSGGPSGSEQFF
cdr3_nt: TGTGCCAGCAGCATGTCGGGAGGGCCTTCGGGTAGTGAGCAGTTCTTC

clone_size: NA
d_call: NA
v_call: TRBV2
j_call: TRBJ1-5
cdr3_aa: CASSEQFNQPQHF
cdr3_nt: TGTGCCAGCAGTGAGCAGTTCAATCAGCCCCAGCATTTT

clone_size: NA
d_call: TRBD2
v_call: TRBV7-2
j_call: TRBJ2-5
cdr3_aa: CASSLGGTSRKTQYF
cdr3_nt: TGTGCCAGCAGCTTAGGAGGGACTAGCAGGAAGACCCAGTACTTC

clone_size: NA
d_call: TRBD1
v_call: TRBV29-1
j_call: TRBJ2-3
cdr3_aa: CSVLRQGAVPDTQYF
cdr3_nt: TGCAGCGTTTTGAGACAGGGGGCAGTACCAGATACGCAGTATTTT

clone_size: NA
d_call: NA
v_call: TRBV18
j_call: TRBJ1-1
cdr3_aa: CASSPRLGQGEAFF
cdr3_nt: TGTGCCAGCTCACCCCGACTGGGGCAGGGTGAAGCTTTCTTT

clone_size: NA
d_call: TRBD1
v_call: TRBV6-1
j_call: TRBJ1-5
cdr3_aa: CASSDVPGQYNQPQHF
cdr3_nt: TGTGCCAGCAGTGACGTACCGGGACAGTACAATCAGCCCCAGCATTTT

clone_size: NA
d_call: TRBD1
v_call: TRBV4-1
j_call: TRBJ1-2
cdr3_aa: CASRILPGQGAPGEGYTF
cdr3_nt: TGCGCCAGCAGAATATTACCGGGACAGGGGGCGCCGGGGGAGGGCTACACCTTC

clone_size: NA
d_call: NA
v_call: TRBV5-5
j_call: TRBJ2-7
cdr3_aa: CASSLRPPYEQYF
cdr3_nt: TGTGCCAGCAGCTTGAGGCCCCCCTACGAGCAGTACTTC

clone_size: NA
d_call: NA
v_call: TRBV27
j_call: TRBJ1-5
cdr3_aa: CASSLVGFSNQPQHF
cdr3_nt: TGTGCCAGCAGTTTAGTAGGGTTTAGCAATCAGCCCCAGCATTTT

clone_size: once
d_call: NA
v_call: TRBV5-8
j_call: TRBJ2-1
cdr3_aa: CASSLAGRTYNEQFF
cdr3_nt: TGTGCCAGCAGCTTGGCAGGACGGACCTACAATGAGCAGTTCTTC

clone_size: NA
d_call: TRBD1
v_call: TRBV19
j_call: TRBJ1-4
cdr3_aa: CASMGQGNEKLFF
cdr3_nt: TGTGCCAGTATGGGACAGGGAAATGAAAAACTGTTTTTT

clone_size: once
d_call: NA
v_call: TRBV18
j_call: TRBJ2-7
cdr3_aa: CASSWSSVGEQYF
cdr3_nt: TGTGCCAGCTCATGGAGTAGCGTGGGCGAGCAGTACTTC

clone_size: NA
d_call: NA
v_call: TRBV11-3
j_call: TRBJ2-2
cdr3_aa: CASSRIYSGTGELFF
cdr3_nt: TGTGCCAGCAGCCGGATCTATAGCGGCACCGGGGAGCTGTTTTTT